Following are 11 T cell receptor beta chains from one sample sequenced in a study of OX40 agonist ivuxolimab in advanced cancers. Measured with immunoSEQ multiplex PCR; TCRdb has only the in-frame clones, and not every one. This sample carries fewer than 70,000 clones, roughly 80% of them seen once, and the ten largest clones take about 3.1%. The sample in question was CD4+ or CD8+ T cells sorted from blood, obtained in a trial of the OX40 agonist ivuxolimab. Receptors originate from an adult with an advanced solid tumor such as melanoma, head and neck, liver or kidney cancer.

V usage is TRBV6-6 and J usage is TRBJ1-1; D perhaps matches TRBD1 (6 bases). This CDR3 contains 13 residues. Per germline, CDR1 MNHNY and CDR2 SVGAGI (reference sequence). V gave up 7 bases and J gave up 4 bases, with 13 bases separating them. The CDR3 protein is CASTQEGGTEAFF. As DNA, the CDR3 is TGTGCCAGCACTCAGGAAGGGGGCACTGAAGCTTTCTTT.

The V gene is TRBV6-6, the J gene TRBJ1-2, with D possibly matching TRBD1 (5 bases). Trimming took off 2 bases at V and 5 bases at J, with 12 bases between the two ends. Germline lookup yields CDR1 MNHNY and CDR2 SVGAGI (reference sequence). The CDR3 is 14 amino acids. The CDR3, as DNA: TGTGCCAGCAGTTACAAGGCAGGGATGTATGGCTACACCTTC. Its translation: CASSYKAGMYGYTF.

This rearrangement joins TRBV9 to TRBJ2-2; tentatively, D is TRBD2 (6 bases). Germline V gene sequence: CDR1 SGDLS, CDR2 YYNGEE. V was shortened by 4 bases and J by 0 bases, with 16 bases between the two germline ends. The CDR3 covers 17 residues. CDR3: CASSTRRGTPNTGELFF. In DNA form, the CDR3 reads TGTGCCAGCAGCACACGGAGGGGTACCCCGAACACCGGGGAGCTGTTTTTT.

The V gene is TRBV18, the J gene TRBJ2-3; D is unclear. Germline CDR1 is KGHSH and CDR2 is LQKENI. V lost 2 bases to trimming and J lost 0 bases, with 6 bases between them. This CDR3 spans 14 amino acids. CDR3 in amino acids: CASSPSISTDTQYF. DNA of the CDR3: TGTGCCAGCTCACCAAGTATTAGCACAGATACGCAGTATTTT.

The chain uses TRBV5-5 and TRBJ1-1; D call uncertain. The CDR3 is 14 residues long. Trimming cost V 0 bases and J 0 bases, with 6 bases left between them. CDR1 is SGHKS and CDR2 is YYEKEE in the germline V gene (reference sequence). The CDR3 loop reads CASSLGQMNTEAFF. CDR3 in DNA: TGTGCCAGCAGCTTGGGACAAATGAACACTGAAGCTTTCTTT.

This clone appeared once. The V call is TRBV6-1, the J call TRBJ2-7; perhaps D is TRBD1 or TRBD2 (6 bases each). V was pared by 6 bases and J by 4 bases, with 16 bases between. The CDR3 extends over 14 amino acids. The germline V gene encodes CDR1 MNHNS and CDR2 SASEGT. As DNA, the CDR3 is TGTGCCAGCAGAGCCGGGGGCGGGGTTTACGAGCAGTACTTC. Translating it yields CASRAGGGVYEQYF.

The sample holds one count of this clone. This chain connects TRBV7-2 to TRBJ1-2, with 11 nucleotides matching TRBD1. CDR3 length: 14 residues. With V trimmed by 5 bases and J by 5 bases, 4 bases remained unmatched. From germline, CDR1 is SGHTA and CDR2 FQGNSA. The CDR3 DNA reads TGTGCCAGCAGCACCGGACAGGGGGCTTATGGCTACACCTTC. It translates to CASSTGQGAYGYTF. Drawing the rest from reference TRBV7-2 and TRBJ1-2, the complete variable domain is GAGVSQSPSNKVTEKGKDVELRCDPISGHTALYWYRQSLGQGLEFLIYFQGNSAPDKSGLPSDRFSAERTGGSVSTLTIQRTQQEDSAVYLCASSTGQGAYGYTFGSGTRLTVV.

This clone was detected a few times. V usage is TRBV30 and J usage is TRBJ1-1; D is undetermined. Per germline, CDR1 GTSNPN and CDR2 SVGIG (reference sequence). The CDR3 loop spans 12 amino acids. V was trimmed by 0 bases and J by 9 bases, leaving 11 bases between them. The CDR3: CAWSVPGAKAFF. The CDR3 nucleotides read TGTGCCTGGAGTGTACCAGGAGCCAAAGCTTTCTTT.

There are a few counts of this clone. The chain links TRBV6-6 to TRBJ1-2, with D possibly TRBD1 on 6 matching bases. The CDR3 runs 16 residues. Germline V gene data show CDR1 as MNHNY and CDR2 as SVGAGI (reference sequence). The V end lost 5 bases, the J end lost 5 bases, and 21 bases lay between the germline ends. The DNA of the CDR3 is TGTGCCAGCAGTCACCTAGGGGGGGCAGCGTTATATGGCTACACCTTC. It yields the protein CASSHLGGAALYGYTF.

The V call is TRBV6-6, the J call TRBJ1-3; TRBD1 is a possible D gene (6 bases). Germline V gene lookup returns CDR1 MNHNY and CDR2 SVGAGI (reference sequence). V gave up 10 bases and J gave up 4 bases, with 23 bases separating them. This CDR3 comprises 16 residues. CDR3 coding DNA: TGTGCCACTCAAGGGGGGCTCCACTTACACGGAAACACCATATATTTT. Its translation: CATQGGLHLHGNTIYF.

The chain recombines TRBV10-3 with TRBJ2-3, with 10 bases lining up with TRBD2. The J segment lost 6 bases and the V segment lost 10 bases, leaving 7 bases of the junction unmatched. The CDR3 is made up of 13 amino acids. The germline gives CDR1 ENHRY, CDR2 SYGVKD. This CDR3 is CASSGGPGDTQYF. The CDR3 region has the DNA TGTGCCAGTAGCGGGGGGCCGGGGGATACGCAGTATTTT.